A single sample is the source of the 24 T cell receptor beta chains below, sequenced in a study of T cells in tuberculosis. The table came from immunoSEQ multiplex PCR; TCRdb's copy has only in-frame clones and leaves some out. The sample consists of more than 35,000 clones, roughly 93% of them appearing once. The sequenced sample consisted of PBMCs. The receptors derive from a donor aged 5-35 years with latent tuberculosis or without tuberculosis infection. Some clones in this sample may be carry-over from other donors' samples.

CDR3 sequence (DNA): TGCGCCAGCAGCTGGGGGACTAGCGGGGGCACAGATACGCAGTATTTT. Translation gives CASSWGTSGGTDTQYF. The chain combines TRBV5-1 with TRBJ2-3, with 13 nucleotides matching TRBD2. CDR1 and CDR2 from the germline V gene are SGHRS and YFSETQ. Losses at the gene ends were 3 bases for V and 1 base for J; bases not matched to a gene: 2. The CDR3 is 16 amino acids.

The rearrangement uses TRBV27 and TRBJ2-7, with a weak D call TRBD1 (5 bases). This CDR3 has 13 amino acids. V shed 5 bases and J shed 6 bases, with 14 bases lying between them. CDR1 is MNHEY and CDR2 is SMNVEV in the germline V gene (reference sequence). The CDR3 bases are TGTGCCAGCAGTCCCCGAGTGGGGCCCGAGCAGTACTTC. Protein product: CASSPRVGPEQYF.

The chain is built from TRBV11-2 and TRBJ2-3; 8 nucleotides match TRBD2. Germline assignment: CDR1 SGHAT and CDR2 FQNNGV. The CDR3 is 16 amino acids. Unmatched junction bases numbered 8, after V lost 6 bases and J lost 0 bases. CDR3 nucleotides: TGTGCCAGCAGATACGAGGCGGGAGGTAGCACAGATACGCAGTATTTT. Protein product: CASRYEAGGSTDTQYF.

This chain joins TRBV5-4 and TRBJ2-1; no definite D call. Per the germline V gene, CDR1 is SGHNT and CDR2 is YYREEE (reference sequence). With 0 bases removed from V and 6 bases from J, the gap between germline ends came to 7 bases. The CDR3 covers 13 residues. The CDR3 region has the DNA TGTGCCAGCAGCTTGGACTTCACCAATGAGCAGTTCTTC. It yields the protein CASSLDFTNEQFF.

The J gene is TRBJ2-1, the V gene TRBV19; 9 bases map to TRBD2. The CDR3 has 14 amino acids. Per the germline V gene, CDR1 is LNHDA and CDR2 is SQIVND (reference sequence). V lost 7 bases to trimming and J lost 4 bases; unmatched junction nucleotides: 5. In DNA, the CDR3 is TGTGCCAGTACACAAAGCGGGGGGTACAATGAGCAGTTCTTC. Translated: CASTQSGGYNEQFF.

CDR3 in DNA: TGTGCCAGCAGCAAACGCGGGGGGGCTCGCAATGAGCAGTTCTTC. Translated: CASSKRGGARNEQFF. The gene calls are TRBV7-6 and TRBJ2-1, with 9 bases identical to TRBD2. Germline V gene sequence: CDR1 SGHVS, CDR2 FNYEAQ. V shed 5 bases, J shed 6 bases, and the junction held 8 bases outside the gene matches. The CDR3 has 15 residues. Combining the CDR3 with reference TRBV7-6 and TRBJ2-1 gives the whole variable domain GAGVSQSPRYKVTKRGQDVALRCDPISGHVSLYWYRQALGQGPEFLTYFNYEAQQDKSGLPNDRFSAERPEGSISTLTIQRTEQRDSAMYRCASSKRGGARNEQFFGPGTRLTVL.

The chain employs TRBV11-2 and TRBJ1-1; D remains ambiguous. The germline V and J ends were trimmed by 5 bases and 3 bases, with 16 bases remaining between them. Germline loops: CDR1 SGHAT, CDR2 FQNNGV. CDR3 length: 15 residues. CDR3 in amino acids: CASSPSGRADTEAFF. DNA of the CDR3: TGTGCCAGCAGCCCCTCGGGGAGGGCGGACACTGAAGCTTTCTTT.

This chain uses TRBV7-9 with TRBJ2-3, with 7 bases matching TRBD1. Germline assignment: CDR1 SEHNR and CDR2 FQNEAQ (reference sequence). This CDR3 contains 16 residues. With V trimmed by 5 bases and J by 2 bases, 10 bases remained unmatched. CDR3 nucleotides: TGTGCCAGCAGCCCCCCTGACAGGGAGAACACAGATACGCAGTATTTT. This gives the protein CASSPPDRENTDTQYF.

The chain joins TRBV7-8 to TRBJ2-3, with D possibly matching TRBD2 (6 bases). Trimming took 3 bases from V and 1 from J, leaving 14 bases between them. Germline assignment: CDR1 SGHVS and CDR2 FQNEAQ. The CDR3 contains 16 residues. CDR3 amino acids: CASSFFGEVGTDTQYF. As DNA, the CDR3 is TGTGCCAGCAGCTTCTTCGGGGAGGTCGGCACAGATACGCAGTATTTT.

V usage is TRBV11-1 and J usage is TRBJ2-1; a weak D match, TRBD2 (5 bases). Trimming took off 5 bases at V and 7 bases at J, with 6 bases between the two ends. The CDR3 length is 11 residues. The V gene's germline CDR1 is SGHAT and CDR2 FQDESV (reference sequence). CDR3 loop: CASSPGNEQFF. The CDR3, as DNA: TGTGCCAGCAGCCCGGGGAATGAGCAGTTCTTC.

V gene TRBV20-1 combines with J gene TRBJ1-2; D unresolved. V gave up 5 bases and J gave up 2 bases, with 6 bases separating them. CDR1 DFQATT and CDR2 SNEGSKA come from the germline V gene (reference sequence). This CDR3 spans 11 amino acids. CDR3 region: CSALLNYGYTF. CDR3 nucleotides: TGCAGTGCTTTATTAAACTATGGCTACACCTTC.

The V call is TRBV10-3, the J call TRBJ2-3, with 7 bases matching TRBD1. The CDR3 has 14 amino acids. In germline, CDR1 is ENHRY, CDR2 SYGVKD. After removal of 4 bases from V and 5 bases from J, the junction contained 6 bases not matched to a gene. In DNA form, the CDR3 reads TGTGCCATCAGTGGACAGGGTGGATTAGATACGCAGTATTTT. Translation: CAISGQGGLDTQYF.

The table lists this clone with a count of one. CDR3 nucleotide sequence: TGTGCCAGCAGTTACTCCTTGCTAGCGGGCACAGATACGCAGTATTTT. It is translated as CASSYSLLAGTDTQYF. V gene TRBV6-5 combines with J gene TRBJ2-3, with 7 bases identical to TRBD2. The trim removed 0 bases at V and 1 base at J, leaving 4 bases unmatched. The CDR3 is 16 amino acids. Germline CDR1 reads MNHEY; CDR2 reads SVGAGI.

This chain links TRBV19 with TRBJ2-3; D not resolved. The CDR3 sequence is 14 residues long. In germline, CDR1 is LNHDA, CDR2 SQIVND (reference sequence). Trimming cost V 6 bases and J 6 bases, with 16 bases left between them. CDR3 bases: TGTGCCAGTAGGTCCGGCCTAGTCGCGGATACGCAGTATTTT. This sequence encodes CASRSGLVADTQYF.

The V call is TRBV9, the J call TRBJ1-6, with a tentative D call TRBD1 (5 bases). The CDR3 is made up of 15 amino acids. From germline, CDR1 is SGDLS and CDR2 YYNGEE. Deletions cut 0 bases from V and 7 bases from J, with 11 bases between. This chain's CDR3 is CASSVGPGENSPLHF. CDR3 bases: TGTGCCAGCAGCGTAGGGCCGGGGGAAAATTCACCCCTCCACTTT.

The chain employs TRBV9 and TRBJ1-4; tentative D call: TRBD1 (6 bases). The CDR3 consists of 13 residues. Looked up from germline, CDR1 is SGDLS and CDR2 is YYNGEE. Deletions cut 1 base from V and 10 bases from J, with 11 bases between. The CDR3 is CASSVSTGRKLFF. Here the CDR3 DNA reads TGTGCCAGCAGCGTATCAACAGGGCGAAAACTGTTTTTT.

V gene TRBV29-1 combines with J gene TRBJ1-4; D might be TRBD1 (5 bases). This CDR3 contains 15 residues. Germline V gene data show CDR1 as SQVTM and CDR2 as ANQGSEA. Trimming removed 5 bases at V and 7 bases at J, with 20 bases between. The CDR3 DNA reads TGCAGCGTTCGGGGGGGAGAGGGTTTTAGTGAAAAACTGTTTTTT. Protein: CSVRGGEGFSEKLFF.

The chain has TRBV7-6 and TRBJ2-7; 8 bases align to TRBD2. Per germline, CDR1 SGHVS and CDR2 FNYEAQ. V trimming: 5 bases; J trimming: 6 bases; junction bases outside the gene matches: 6. The CDR3 covers 13 residues. CDR3 sequence (DNA): TGTGCCAGCAGCCCAGGACGGGAGGGCGAGCAGTACTTC. Translation gives CASSPGREGEQYF.

The chain is built from TRBV28 and TRBJ1-4; D is ambiguous. Germline V lookup: CDR1 MDHEN, CDR2 SYDVKM. This CDR3 is built from 13 residues. Deletions cut 6 bases from V and 8 bases from J, with 13 bases between. This CDR3 is CASRPITGEKLFF. In DNA form, the CDR3 reads TGTGCCAGCAGGCCGATAACGGGGGAAAAACTGTTTTTT.

V and J are TRBV1 and TRBJ2-1; TRBD1, as called in the table, went unchecked against the DNA. TRBV1 is noted as a pseudogene. The CDR3 runs 17 residues. In nucleotides, the CDR3 is TGCACCAGCAGCCAAGATGTGGGGCAGAGCTCCTACAATGAGCAGTTCTTC. Protein: CTSSQDVGQSSYNEQFF.

The rearrangement uses TRBV6-5 and TRBJ2-3; D not resolved. The CDR3 runs 14 residues. CDR1 is MNHEY, CDR2 SVGAGI, per germline. V shed 9 bases and J shed 0 bases, with 13 bases lying between them. The CDR3 region has the DNA TGTGCCAGTAAACCTACAGCTAGCACAGATACGCAGTATTTT. Translated: CASKPTASTDTQYF.

V and J are TRBV2 and TRBJ1-5; a weak D match, TRBD1 (5 bases). The V end was cut by 9 bases, the J end by 2 bases, with 14 bases between. The germline V gene has CDR1 SNHLY and CDR2 FYNNEI. The CDR3 has 14 amino acids. Written as DNA, the CDR3 is TGTGCCAGTGTCCGACAGCCACGCAATCAGCCCCAGCATTTT. It is translated as CASVRQPRNQPQHF.

The sample holds a few counts of this clone. V usage is TRBV5-4 and J usage is TRBJ1-2; no definite D call. V was clipped by 4 bases and J by 0 bases, with 10 bases between them. CDR3 length: 14 residues. Germline V gene data show CDR1 as SGHNT and CDR2 as YYREEE (reference sequence). As DNA, the CDR3 is TGTGCCAGCAGCCCGACGGGAACTAACTATGGCTACACCTTC. Protein: CASSPTGTNYGYTF.

The J gene is TRBJ1-5, the V gene TRBV19, with 7 bases that match TRBD1. The CDR3 extends over 19 amino acids. Germline trimming cut 3 bases from V and 0 bases from J; bases unmatched to any gene: 14. Germline CDR1 reads LNHDA; CDR2 reads SQIVND (reference sequence). The CDR3 DNA follows: TGTGCCAGTAGTATGGACCCCCTGACAGGGATCCATAGCAATCAGCCCCAGCATTTT. Protein sequence: CASSMDPLTGIHSNQPQHF.